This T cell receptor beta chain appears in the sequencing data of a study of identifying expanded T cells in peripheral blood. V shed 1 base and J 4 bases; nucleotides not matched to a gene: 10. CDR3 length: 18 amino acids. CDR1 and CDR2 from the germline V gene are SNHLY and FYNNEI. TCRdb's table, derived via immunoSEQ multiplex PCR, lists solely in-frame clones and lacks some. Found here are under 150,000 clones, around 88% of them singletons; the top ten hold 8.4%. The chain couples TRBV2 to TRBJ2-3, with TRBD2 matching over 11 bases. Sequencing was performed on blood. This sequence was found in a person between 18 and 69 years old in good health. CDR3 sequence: CASSEELAGAIQPDTQYF. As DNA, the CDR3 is TGTGCCAGCAGTGAAGAACTAGCGGGAGCTATACAGCCAGATACGCAGTATTTT.